Shown below are 14 T cell receptor beta chains from a single sample sequenced in a study of T cells in Graves' hyperthyroidism and ophthalmopathy. Amplification of TCR beta CDR3 regions used RNA as the template. RT-PCR in the first round (using the HTBI primer set) targeted the TCR CDR3. TCRdb processed the multiplex PCR reads anew with MiXCR; each CDR3 protein has one entry. The table has approximately 720,000 distinct CDR3 sequences, approximately 18% seen once; the top ten hold around 17%. The sequenced sample consisted of blood. The origin of the receptors is a woman aged 50 to 65 with Graves' hyperthyroidism that later progressed to Graves' ophthalmopathy.

The J gene is TRBJ2-6, the V gene TRBV3-1; weak D call: TRBD2 (5 bases). This CDR3 comprises 15 residues. Germline V gives CDR1 LGHDT, CDR2 YNNKEL (reference sequence). V dropped 4 bases and J dropped 2 bases, with 9 bases sitting between them. This CDR3 is CASSLRRAGANVLTF. The CDR3 DNA reads TGTGCCAGCAGCCTCCGGCGGGCTGGGGCCAACGTCCTGACTTTC.

The gene calls are TRBV12-3 or TRBV12-4 and TRBJ1-1; D is unresolved. This CDR3 contains 13 residues. V lost 11 bases and J lost 3, with 16 bases in between. The CDR3 spells CAAKTRLDTEAFF. The CDR3, as DNA: TGTGCCGCCAAGACACGGTTGGACACTGAAGCTTTCTTT.

This clonotype was detected many times. This rearrangement joins TRBV2 to TRBJ1-2; 9 bases fit TRBD1. Germline V gives CDR1 SNHLY, CDR2 FYNNEI. The CDR3 runs to 16 residues. V was pared by 3 bases and J by 5 bases, with 10 bases of the junction left unmatched. The CDR3 DNA reads as TGTGCCAGCAGTGAGTCCATGGGACAGGGACCATATGGCTACACCTTC. It specifies CASSESMGQGPYGYTF.

The CDR3, as DNA: TGTGCCAGCAGCTTACAGGGGGCGCTCGGCGGTGAGCAGTTCTTC. Its translation: CASSLQGALGGEQFF. The V and J genes are TRBV9 and TRBJ2-1; TRBD1 matches at 9 bases. CDR1 and CDR2 from the germline V gene are SGDLS and YYNGEE. V gave up 4 bases and J gave up 9 bases; unmatched junction bases: 11. CDR3 size: 15 residues.

J is TRBJ1-6 and V is TRBV7-9, with TRBD1 matching over 9 bases. Germline V lookup: CDR1 SEHNR, CDR2 FQNEAQ (reference sequence). CDR3 size: 17 residues. V lost 7 bases to trimming and J lost 6 bases; unmatched junction nucleotides: 13. The CDR3 loop reads CASTVAGTGIVNSPLHF. The CDR3, as DNA: TGTGCCAGCACCGTAGCGGGGACAGGGATAGTTAATTCACCCCTCCACTTT.

This rearrangement joins TRBV2 to TRBJ2-3; D tentatively fits TRBD1 or TRBD2 (5 bases each). This CDR3 region has 16 residues. Germline CDR1 and CDR2: SNHLY and FYNNEI. V lost 4 bases to trimming and J lost 3 bases, with 17 bases between them. This CDR3 reads CASSVNGAVSTDTQYF. The CDR3 DNA is TGTGCCAGCAGTGTGAACGGGGCAGTTTCTACAGATACGCAGTATTTT.

The CDR3 protein is CAIKGLANQETQYF. CDR3 sequence (DNA): TGTGCCATCAAAGGACTAGCTAATCAAGAGACCCAGTACTTC. This chain joins TRBV10-3 and TRBJ2-5; 8 bases fit TRBD2. CDR1 is ENHRY, CDR2 SYGVKD, per germline. J gave up 2 bases and V 7 bases, and 6 bases lay outside the gene matches. CDR3 length: 14 residues.

This clonotype was recorded many times. This chain links TRBV3-1 with TRBJ2-1; D remains ambiguous. The germline gives CDR1 LGHDT, CDR2 YNNKEL (reference sequence). V lost 0 bases and J lost 2, with 8 bases in between. The CDR3 spans 15 residues. The DNA of the CDR3 is TGTGCCAGCAGCCAAGAGTCCAGTCCCTACAATGAGCAGTTCTTC. This codes for CASSQESSPYNEQFF.

This clonotype occurred a few times. The chain couples TRBV6-2 or TRBV6-3 to TRBJ1-1, with 7 bases lining up with TRBD1. V was pared by 6 bases and J by 4 bases, with 14 bases of the junction left unmatched. This CDR3 region has 16 residues. Germline V gene lookup returns CDR1 MNHEY and CDR2 SVGEGT. CDR3 coding DNA: TGTGCCAGCAGAGTGGACGGGGACAGCTACCTCACTGAAGCTTTCTTT. The encoded protein is CASRVDGDSYLTEAFF.

In this sample, this clonotype turned up many times. V usage is TRBV5-1 and J usage is TRBJ2-2; D ambiguous. The V gene lost 1 base and the J gene lost 4 bases, with 5 bases spanning the gap. The CDR3 is 13 residues long. CDR1 and CDR2 from the germline V gene are SGHRS and YFSETQ. The CDR3 spells CASSLKGTGELFF. The DNA for the CDR3 is TGCGCCAGCAGCTTGAAGGGCACCGGGGAGCTGTTTTTT.

At least ten counts were recorded for this clonotype. The V and J genes are TRBV3-1 and TRBJ1-2; D not resolved. The CDR3 contains 13 residues. Trimming left V 3 bases short and J 8 bases short, with 13 bases between. Looked up from germline, CDR1 is LGHDT and CDR2 is YNNKEL (reference sequence). CDR3 coding DNA: TGTGCCAGCAGCCATTTGGAGTCCTACGGCTACACCTTC. The encoded protein is CASSHLESYGYTF.

This chain uses TRBV7-2 with TRBJ2-5; 8 nucleotides agree with TRBD1. The V and J ends lost 6 bases and 5 bases, in that order; junction bases with no gene match: 8. There are 14 residues in the CDR3. CDR1 and CDR2 from the germline V gene are SGHTA and FQGNSA. The CDR3 DNA is TGTGCCAGCAGTCGACAGGGGCGTATGGAGACCCAGTACTTC. Protein product: CASSRQGRMETQYF.

The rearrangement links TRBV5-4 to TRBJ1-2; D gene unclear. Germline V CDR1 and CDR2: SGHNT, YYREEE (reference sequence). Trimming stripped 3 bases from V and 8 bases from J, with 14 bases between. CDR3 size: 13 residues. The CDR3 region is CASSSTGLEGYTF. The CDR3 DNA reads as TGTGCCAGCAGCTCCACCGGGTTGGAGGGCTACACCTTC.

V gene TRBV7-6 combines with J gene TRBJ2-2, with no clear D. CDR3 length equals 14 residues. Trimming removed 7 bases from V and 0 bases from J, with 9 bases in between. The germline gives CDR1 SGHVS, CDR2 FNYEAQ. Here the CDR3 DNA reads TGTGCCAGCACTCAGTTCGCGAACACCGGGGAGCTGTTTTTT. Residues: CASTQFANTGELFF. Together with reference TRBV7-6 and TRBJ2-2, the CDR3 gives the full variable domain: GAGVSQSPRYKVTKRGQDVALRCDPISGHVSLYWYRQALGQGPEFLTYFNYEAQQDKSGLPNDRFSAERPEGSISTLTIQRTEQRDSAMYRCASTQFANTGELFFGEGSRLTVL.